The entry below gives a single T cell receptor beta chain sequence along with its context. Its antigen is not known. The source of the sample is a study of graft-versus-host responses after intestinal transplantation. In the study overall: Anti-thymocyte globulin induction, then tacrolimus and steroids for two to four years, went to all recipients. Study conclusions and caveats: In patients with graft-donor T cell macrochimerism, allograft graft-versus-host to host-versus-graft clonal ratios were high. Recipient marrow harbored GvH clones, some of which surfaced first in ileum or blood. Early declines in HvG clones that occurred post-transplant were associated with peak circulating GvH clone levels.

TCRdb keeps only in-frame clones here, not all; method: immunoSEQ multiplex PCR. The sample has tens of thousands of clones, about 93% seen once. Germline trimming cut 4 bases from V and 0 bases from J; bases unmatched to any gene: 10. In germline, CDR1 is SGHAT, CDR2 FQDESV (reference sequence). The CDR3 extends over 17 amino acids. The V and J genes are TRBV11-1 and TRBJ2-7; 9 bases are shared with TRBD2. The input for sequencing was PBMCs, taken 16 days after intestinal transplant. This TCR was recovered from a human patient who received an intestinal transplant, so some T cells may come from the graft donor. The CDR3 DNA is TGTGCCAGCAGCTCAACTAAAGGACTAGCGATCTCCTACGAGCAGTACTTC. Its protein is CASSSTKGLAISYEQYF.